The 17 T cell receptor beta chains given below trace back to one sample, sequenced in a study of shared clonotypes between healthy human individuals. Profiled with immunoSEQ multiplex PCR; TCRdb holds only in-frame clones, not every one. Among millions of clones listed, around 95% were seen once. Sequencing was performed on naive CD4+ T cells sorted from blood. Stated subset: CD45RA+ positively selected. These receptors all come from a man between 18 and 29 years old in good health.

Details on this clone: This CDR3 is also generated by other DNA sequences in the sample. The V and J genes are TRBV5-1 and TRBJ2-7; possible D gene TRBD2, 5 bases. Trimming cost V 4 bases and J 0 bases, with 11 bases left between them. The CDR3 covers 14 residues. Germline values: CDR1 SGHRS, CDR2 YFSETQ. In DNA form, the CDR3 reads TGCGCCAGCAGCGGAGGTCCTAGCTCCTACGAGCAGTACTTC. It specifies CASSGGPSSYEQYF.

Worth noting for this clone: Other DNA variants within this sample encode the same CDR3. V is TRBV30 and J is TRBJ2-5; the D is unclear. The CDR3 covers 12 residues. Trimming pared 0 bases from V and 5 bases from J, leaving 7 bases between. In germline, CDR1 is GTSNPN, CDR2 SVGIG (reference sequence). The CDR3, as DNA: TGTGCCTGGAGTGTAGGGCCGGAGACCCAGTACTTC. It is translated as CAWSVGPETQYF. Looking up the rest from reference TRBV30 and TRBJ2-5 gives the full variable domain: SQTIHQWPATLVQPVGSPLSLECTVEGTSNPNLYWYRQAAGRGLQLLFYSVGIGQISSEVPQNLSASRPQDRQFILSSKKLLLSDSGFYLCAWSVGPETQYFGPGTRLLVL.

The chain couples TRBV9 to TRBJ1-5, with 9 bases that match TRBD1. V lost 4 bases to trimming and J lost 5 bases; unmatched junction nucleotides: 4. CDR1 is SGDLS and CDR2 is YYNGEE in the germline V gene. The CDR3 runs to 14 residues. The CDR3 nucleotides are TGTGCCAGCAGCACGGGACAGGGTGATCAGCCCCAGCATTTT. Protein product: CASSTGQGDQPQHF.

J is TRBJ2-2 and V is TRBV2; TRBD2 matches 7 bases. The CDR3 contains 15 residues. The J segment lost 4 bases and the V segment lost 5 bases, leaving 7 bases of the junction unmatched. From germline, CDR1 is SNHLY and CDR2 FYNNEI. The CDR3 sequence is CASSRGLVGTGELFF. Here the CDR3 DNA reads TGTGCCAGCAGTCGAGGACTAGTGGGCACCGGGGAGCTGTTTTTT.

The chain links TRBV6-1 to TRBJ1-1; 7 bases fit TRBD1. The length of the CDR3 is 15 residues. Germline V gene sequence: CDR1 MNHNS, CDR2 SASEGT. Trimming at V came to 7 bases and at J to 3 bases, leaving 11 bases not matched to a gene. The CDR3 region is CASIRTGAWYTEAFF. CDR3 DNA: TGTGCCAGCATTCGTACAGGGGCTTGGTACACTGAAGCTTTCTTT.

This chain connects TRBV10-3 to TRBJ1-5, with 8 bases that match TRBD1. Germline CDR1 reads ENHRY; CDR2 reads SYGVKD. CDR3 length equals 16 residues. The V and J ends lost 6 bases and 4 bases, in that order; junction bases with no gene match: 11. CDR3 residues: CAISEFQGQVNQPQHF. The CDR3 DNA sequence: TGTGCCATCAGCGAATTCCAGGGACAGGTAAATCAGCCCCAGCATTTT.

This clone appeared once. V usage is TRBV7-9 and J usage is TRBJ2-1; TRBD2 aligns across 9 bases. The trim removed 5 bases at V and 7 bases at J, leaving 15 bases unmatched. The CDR3 consists of 17 residues. CDR1 SEHNR and CDR2 FQNEAQ come from the germline V gene (reference sequence). This CDR3 reads CASSLVGGSGSSNEQFF. CDR3 bases: TGTGCCAGCAGCCTGGTTGGGGGTAGCGGGAGTTCGAATGAGCAGTTCTTC.

V is TRBV7-2 and J is TRBJ2-1, with 7 bases fitting TRBD1. V lost 6 bases and J lost 0; bases outside the gene matches: 5. This CDR3 is built from 15 residues. Germline V gene sequence: CDR1 SGHTA, CDR2 FQGNSA. As DNA, the CDR3 is TGTGCCAGCAGGCTCGGACAGGACTCCTACAATGAGCAGTTCTTC. Protein product: CASRLGQDSYNEQFF.

V usage is TRBV4-2 and J usage is TRBJ2-3; D unclear. The CDR3 contains 16 residues. Deletions cut 4 bases from V and 2 bases from J, with 16 bases between. Germline V gives CDR1 LGHNA, CDR2 YNFKEQ. The CDR3 DNA reads TGTGCCAGCAGCCCTGGCTCAGACTCCTTCACAGATACGCAGTATTTT. Protein sequence: CASSPGSDSFTDTQYF.

This chain links TRBV10-3 with TRBJ2-5; 7 bases fit TRBD1. The V segment lost 10 bases and the J segment 3 bases; nucleotides outside the gene matches: 11. The CDR3 extends over 14 amino acids. Germline CDR1 ENHRY, CDR2 SYGVKD. Here the CDR3 reads CATTGTTKKETQYF. CDR3 bases: TGTGCCACGACAGGGACCACCAAAAAAGAGACCCAGTACTTC.

The chain combines TRBV5-1 with TRBJ2-7; 7 bases fit TRBD1. The CDR3 contains 14 residues. The junction had 6 bases not matched to a gene; V was cut back by 4 bases and J by 2 bases. The germline V gene encodes CDR1 SGHRS and CDR2 YFSETQ. The CDR3 bases are TGCGCCAGCAGCACCTTACAGGGGACCTACGAGCAGTACTTC. Amino acids: CASSTLQGTYEQYF.

This clone was observed a handful of times. The chain is built from TRBV28 and TRBJ1-2; D unresolved. CDR3 length: 11 residues. Germline CDR1 reads MDHEN; CDR2 reads SYDVKM. V was cut by 9 bases and J by 4 bases, with 9 bases left in between. In nucleotides, the CDR3 is TGTGCCAGTGCATCTTTCTATGGCTACACCTTC. Its protein product is CASASFYGYTF.

A single count supports this clone. The V gene is TRBV10-3, the J gene TRBJ2-7; D is perhaps TRBD2 (5 bases). The V and J ends lost 10 bases and 4 bases respectively, with 11 bases between them. The germline CDR1 and CDR2 sequences are ENHRY and SYGVKD. The CDR3 consists of 11 residues. The CDR3 bases are TGTGCCACCGCGGCGGGTTACGAGCAGTACTTC. Translation gives CATAAGYEQYF.

The rearrangement links TRBV10-3 to TRBJ2-4; D unresolved. The CDR3 covers 12 residues. Germline CDR1 is ENHRY and CDR2 is SYGVKD. V was pared by 0 bases and J by 15 bases, with 12 bases between. This CDR3 is CAISESVGLPYF. CDR3 nucleotide sequence: TGTGCCATCAGTGAGTCGGTGGGCCTCCCGTACTTC.

This chain uses TRBV5-1 with TRBJ2-3; possible D gene TRBD1, 5 bases. The CDR3 runs to 15 residues. V gave up 1 base and J gave up 3 bases, with 12 bases separating them. CDR1 SGHRS and CDR2 YFSETQ come from the germline V gene. The CDR3 spells CASSLPGLGTDTQYF. CDR3 bases: TGCGCCAGCAGCTTGCCAGGGCTAGGGACAGATACGCAGTATTTT.

The V and J genes are TRBV28 and TRBJ1-1, with D uncertain. V was clipped by 10 bases and J by 6 bases, with 12 bases between them. Germline lookup yields CDR1 MDHEN and CDR2 SYDVKM. This CDR3 region has 11 residues. CDR3: CATQTLAEAFF. The CDR3 bases are TGTGCCACCCAGACCCTAGCTGAAGCTTTCTTT.

J is TRBJ2-3 and V is TRBV5-1; TRBD2 aligns across 9 bases. Germline V gene data show CDR1 as SGHRS and CDR2 as YFSETQ. The CDR3 has 16 amino acids. The V and J ends lost 4 bases and 1 base, in that order; junction bases with no gene match: 7. The CDR3 here is CASSGGSGGRTDTQYF. CDR3 bases: TGCGCCAGCAGCGGTGGTAGCGGGGGACGCACAGATACGCAGTATTTT.